Listed below are T cell receptor beta chains from one sample, sequenced in a study of blood T cell repertoires in COVID-19. Here immunoSEQ multiplex PCR was the method, and the copy in TCRdb shows in-frame clones only, minus some. The table lists about 430,000 clones, approximately 90% of them singletons. Sequencing was done on a sample of PBMCs or T cells enriched from blood (not recorded which). The receptors here all came from a woman aged 18-35 years who had been exposed to COVID-19. CDR3s include the opening cysteine and the closing phenylalanine or tryptophan. A D gene is named only where the DNA matches it firmly. Some rows mark clone size as missing; the rest say once, few, many or name a class of expanded clone.

D gene	V gene	J gene	clone size	CDR3 protein	CDR3 DNA
-	TRBV6-5	TRBJ2-1	few	CASSSSALSSYNEQFF	TGTGCCAGCAGTTCCTCCGCACTATCATCCTACAATGAGCAGTTCTTC
TRBD1	TRBV27	TRBJ2-7	-	CATMTGTASREQYF	TGTGCCACAATGACCGGGACAGCCTCCAGGGAGCAGTACTTC
TRBD2	TRBV7-2	TRBJ2-5	-	CASSLLGGAPEETQYF	TGTGCCAGCAGCTTACTCGGGGGGGCCCCAGAAGAGACCCAGTACTTC
TRBD1	TRBV12-5	TRBJ2-4	-	CASGLVQGAPDKNIQYF	TGTGCTAGTGGTTTGGTTCAGGGGGCCCCGGACAAAAACATTCAGTACTTC
TRBD1	TRBV6-5	TRBJ1-2	few	CASRLYRGRGYGYTF	TGTGCCAGCAGACTATACAGGGGAAGGGGCTATGGCTACACCTTC
TRBD1	TRBV7-8	TRBJ1-5	-	CASSLGTGGLNQPQHF	TGTGCCAGCAGCTTAGGGACAGGGGGCCTCAATCAGCCCCAGCATTTT
TRBD2	TRBV5-1	TRBJ2-7	-	CASSFTSGVRGEQYF	TGCGCCAGCAGTTTCACTAGCGGGGTGAGGGGCGAGCAGTACTTC
-	TRBV6-1	TRBJ2-1	-	CASSEYEVEQFF	TGTGCCAGCAGTGAATACGAGGTTGAGCAGTTCTTC
-	TRBV6-2/TRBV6-3	TRBJ2-2	-	CASSPGGYTGELFF	TGTGCCAGCAGTCCCGGGGGATACACCGGGGAGCTGTTTTTT
-	TRBV4-1	TRBJ1-1	-	CASSQDSPGLRVTEAFF	TGCGCCAGCAGCCAAGATTCCCCAGGGCTTCGGGTCACTGAAGCTTTCTTT
-	TRBV28	TRBJ2-7	-	CASSQTQGLHEQYF	TGTGCCAGCAGTCAGACCCAGGGGCTCCACGAGCAGTACTTC
TRBD1	TRBV27	TRBJ1-5	-	CASSSYSTGGGQPQHF	TGTGCCAGCAGTTCCTACTCTACAGGGGGCGGTCAGCCCCAGCATTTT
-	TRBV4-3	TRBJ1-5	-	CASSQDPPVQGSNQPQHF	TGCGCCAGCAGCCAAGATCCTCCGGTACAGGGAAGCAATCAGCCCCAGCATTTT
-	TRBV7-2	TRBJ2-2	-	CASSSTGNTGELFF	TGTGCCAGCAGCTCTACAGGGAACACCGGGGAGCTGTTTTTT
-	TRBV6-5	TRBJ2-2	-	CASPFRSPGELFF	TGTGCCAGCCCCTTTCGGAGCCCCGGGGAGCTGTTTTTT
TRBD1	TRBV27	TRBJ1-5	-	CASSRQGLAFNQPQHF	TGTGCCAGCAGTAGACAGGGCCTTGCCTTCAATCAGCCCCAGCATTTT
-	TRBV7-9	TRBJ1-1	-	CASSLRVDYRLPTEAFF	TGTGCCAGCAGCTTACGAGTCGACTACCGCTTACCCACTGAAGCTTTCTTT
-	TRBV7-9	TRBJ1-1	few	CASSFPQQNTEAFF	TGTGCCAGCAGCTTTCCACAGCAGAACACTGAAGCTTTCTTT
-	TRBV7-9	TRBJ1-6	once	CASSSTYNSPLHF	TGTGCCAGCAGCTCCACCTATAATTCACCCCTCCACTTT
-	TRBV12-3/TRBV12-4	TRBJ2-1	-	CASSRGNEQFF	TGTGCCAGCAGTCGGGGGAATGAGCAGTTCTTC
-	TRBV3-1/TRBV3-2	TRBJ1-6	once	CASSQVAGDSPLHF	TGTGCCAGCAGCCAAGTGGCGGGGGATTCACCCCTCCACTTT
-	TRBV7-9	TRBJ2-7	few	CASSLAGRNQYF	TGTGCCAGCAGCTTAGCGGGCCGTAATCAGTACTTC
TRBD2	TRBV18	TRBJ2-7	-	CASSPPGLADEQYF	TGTGCCAGCTCTCCTCCGGGACTAGCGGACGAGCAGTACTTC
TRBD1	TRBV18	TRBJ1-2	-	CASSPPGTGYGYTF	TGTGCCAGCTCACCACCCGGGACAGGTTATGGCTACACCTTC
-	TRBV7-6	TRBJ1-1	-	CASSPLPGSTEAFF	TGTGCCAGCAGCCCGCTGCCAGGGTCCACTGAAGCTTTCTTT
TRBD1	TRBV5-8	TRBJ2-7	-	CASMSFTGASRREQYF	TGTGCCAGCATGAGCTTTACAGGGGCATCACGCCGCGAGCAGTACTTC